The rows below give T cell receptor beta chains drawn from one sample of a study of identical twins. Each CDR3 protein is one row after TCRdb ran MiXCR on the 5' RACE reads. The data show approximately 690,000 distinct CDR3 sequences, 6.1% seen once. Sample: naive T cells sorted from blood. These receptors all come from a man aged 18 to 30 in good health. The CDR3 runs from the conserved cysteine through the conserved F or W. D genes are given only for firm matches. Clone size appears in some rows only: once, few, many, or a class for an expanded clone.

d_call: NA; clone_size: few; v_call: TRBV15; j_call: TRBJ1-6; cdr3_aa: CATSRDMSGSPLHF; cdr3_nt: TGTGCCACCAGCAGAGATATGAGTGGGTCACCCCTCCACTTT
d_call: TRBD1; clone_size: NA; v_call: TRBV4-1; j_call: TRBJ2-1; cdr3_aa: CASSRQDRESYNEQFF; cdr3_nt: TGCGCCAGCAGCCGTCAGGACAGGGAATCCTACAATGAGCAGTTCTTC
d_call: NA; clone_size: NA; v_call: TRBV20-1; j_call: TRBJ2-5; cdr3_aa: CSAREGLPQETQYF; cdr3_nt: TGCAGTGCTAGAGAAGGACTACCTCAAGAGACCCAGTACTTC
d_call: TRBD2; clone_size: many; v_call: TRBV7-7; j_call: TRBJ2-3; cdr3_aa: CASSFVSREGAYTQYF; cdr3_nt: TGTGCCAGCAGCTTTGTTTCGCGGGAGGGCGCGTATACGCAGTATTTT
d_call: TRBD2; clone_size: many; v_call: TRBV27; j_call: TRBJ2-1; cdr3_aa: CASLSRGAGASNEQFF; cdr3_nt: TGTGCCAGCCTTAGCCGGGGAGCGGGAGCTTCCAATGAGCAGTTCTTC
d_call: TRBD1; clone_size: NA; v_call: TRBV7-8; j_call: TRBJ2-7; cdr3_aa: CASSPGAGGYLYEQYF; cdr3_nt: TGTGCCAGCAGCCCCGGGGCAGGGGGCTACCTCTACGAGCAGTACTTC
d_call: NA; clone_size: many; v_call: TRBV28; j_call: TRBJ2-1; cdr3_aa: CASSLVGESYNEQFF; cdr3_nt: TGTGCCAGCAGTTTAGTTGGAGAGTCCTACAATGAGCAGTTCTTC
d_call: TRBD1; clone_size: NA; v_call: TRBV20-1; j_call: TRBJ1-2; cdr3_aa: CSASRGDGYTF; cdr3_nt: TGCAGTGCTAGCAGGGGGGATGGCTACACCTTC
d_call: NA; clone_size: NA; v_call: TRBV28; j_call: TRBJ2-7; cdr3_aa: CASSPARQEQYF; cdr3_nt: TGTGCCAGCAGTCCCGCAAGGCAGGAGCAGTACTTC
d_call: NA; clone_size: few; v_call: TRBV5-1; j_call: TRBJ1-1; cdr3_aa: CASSPRGTPVTYTEAFF; cdr3_nt: TGCGCCAGCAGCCCGCGGGGGACCCCCGTTACGTACACTGAAGCTTTCTTT
d_call: NA; clone_size: NA; v_call: TRBV30; j_call: TRBJ2-4; cdr3_aa: CAWSVLGADIQYF; cdr3_nt: TGTGCCTGGAGTGTACTTGGAGCAGACATTCAGTACTTC
d_call: NA; clone_size: NA; v_call: TRBV7-2; j_call: TRBJ2-3; cdr3_aa: CASSSSQRRAQYF; cdr3_nt: TGTGCCAGCAGCTCATCCCAGAGGAGGGCGCAGTATTTT
d_call: NA; clone_size: many; v_call: TRBV29-1; j_call: TRBJ2-1; cdr3_aa: CSVGGSHYNEQFF; cdr3_nt: TGCAGCGTTGGTGGGAGTCATTACAATGAGCAGTTCTTC
d_call: NA; clone_size: NA; v_call: TRBV6-2/TRBV6-3; j_call: TRBJ2-7; cdr3_aa: CASSYDRPYEQYF; cdr3_nt: TGTGCCAGCAGTTACGACCGACCCTACGAGCAGTACTTC
d_call: TRBD2; clone_size: many; v_call: TRBV20-1; j_call: TRBJ2-2; cdr3_aa: CSASLLAGGTGELFF; cdr3_nt: TGCAGTGCTAGCTTATTAGCGGGAGGCACCGGGGAGCTGTTTTTT
d_call: NA; clone_size: many; v_call: TRBV27; j_call: TRBJ2-7; cdr3_aa: CASSFQSSYEQYF; cdr3_nt: TGTGCCAGCAGTTTTCAGAGCTCCTACGAGCAGTACTTC
d_call: TRBD1; clone_size: many; v_call: TRBV9; j_call: TRBJ2-7; cdr3_aa: CASSATGQGDYEQYF; cdr3_nt: TGTGCCAGCAGCGCGACGGGACAGGGGGACTACGAGCAGTACTTC